The T cell receptor beta chain under discussion was sequenced for a study of blood T cell repertoires in COVID-19. The method was immunoSEQ multiplex PCR; TCRdb's version includes in-frame clones alone and lacks a portion of them. The sample gives roughly 180,000 clones, approximately 88% of which show up once; under 4.5% is in the top ten. The sample holds a few counts of this clone. Losses at the gene ends were 5 bases for V and 5 bases for J; bases not matched to a gene: 7. This CDR3 has 15 residues. Germline V gene lookup returns CDR1 SEHNR and CDR2 FQNEAQ (reference sequence). V usage is TRBV7-9 and J usage is TRBJ1-4; 8 positions agree with TRBD1. The clonotype originates from a young woman with acute or convalescent COVID-19. Sequenced: peripheral blood. The CDR3 loop is CASSPLTGVNEKLFF. Written as DNA, the CDR3 is TGTGCCAGCAGCCCCCTGACAGGGGTGAATGAAAAACTGTTTTTT.